A single sample is the source of the 7 T cell receptor beta chains below, sequenced in a study of cytomegalovirus exposure and HLA in healthy donors. This PCR relied on a set of 60 Vbeta primers and 13 Jbeta primers. This table comes from immunoSEQ multiplex PCR, and its TCRdb copy is limited to in-frame clones, with some not included. This table has some 150,000 clones, around three quarters appearing once. The sequenced material came from PBMCs. These receptors were taken from a woman in her forties in good health and CMV-seropositive.

This clone was counted a few times. The J gene is TRBJ1-3, the V gene TRBV6-5; D unclear. The CDR3 has 14 residues. In germline, CDR1 is MNHEY, CDR2 SVGAGI. Trimming took 2 bases from V and 4 from J, leaving 9 bases between them. CDR3 sequence reads: CASSYRAGGNTIYF. Written as DNA, the CDR3 is TGTGCCAGCAGTTACCGGGCGGGCGGAAACACCATATATTTT.

The chain uses TRBV2 and TRBJ2-5; 9 bases match TRBD1. TRBJ2-7 matches the DNA end more closely, so the J call is doubtful. From germline, CDR1 is SNHLY and CDR2 FYNNEI. The CDR3 runs to 14 residues. The CDR3: CASSDGTGLGEQYF. In nucleotides, the CDR3 is TGTGCCAGCAGTGATGGGACAGGGCTAGGCGAGCAGTACTTC.

This clone was observed once. The rearrangement joins TRBV4-2 to TRBJ1-4, with a tentative D call TRBD1 (5 bases). CDR3 length: 15 residues. Germline CDR1 and CDR2: LGHNA and YNFKEQ. The germline V and J ends were trimmed by 1 base and 7 bases, with 13 bases remaining between them. The CDR3 DNA sequence: TGTGCCAGCAGCCAAGTGCAGGGATCCGGTGAAAAACTGTTTTTT. It is translated as CASSQVQGSGEKLFF.

This chain connects TRBV6-5 to TRBJ2-7, with 7 nucleotides matching TRBD1. The trim removed 4 bases at V and 0 bases at J, leaving 6 bases unmatched. Germline CDR1 MNHEY, CDR2 SVGAGI. The CDR3 sequence is 15 residues long. CDR3 nucleotide sequence: TGTGCCAGCAGTTCCGAAGGGGGCTTCTCCTACGAGCAGTACTTC. Amino acid sequence: CASSSEGGFSYEQYF.

The rearrangement links TRBV6-1 to TRBJ1-2; 8 bases map to TRBD1. V shed 4 bases and J 8 bases; nucleotides not matched to a gene: 9. The germline CDR1 and CDR2 sequences are MNHNS and SASEGT. This CDR3 has 14 amino acids. The CDR3 nucleotides read TGTGCCAGCAGTGGGACAGGGTTTCTCGTCGGCTACACCTTC. It specifies CASSGTGFLVGYTF.

CDR3 amino acids: CAWSVRGSAHYYGYTF. Written as DNA, the CDR3 is TGTGCCTGGAGTGTGCGGGGTTCCGCACATTACTATGGCTACACCTTC. This chain uses TRBV30 with TRBJ1-2; D remains unclear. From germline, CDR1 is GTSNPN and CDR2 SVGIG (reference sequence). This CDR3 is built from 16 residues. The V end was cut by 0 bases, the J end by 3 bases, with 17 bases between.

The chain employs TRBV30 and TRBJ2-1; D is unresolved. V was cut by 3 bases and J by 0 bases, with 9 bases left in between. The CDR3 is 14 residues long. The germline V gene encodes CDR1 GTSNPN and CDR2 SVGIG (reference sequence). This chain's CDR3 is CAWRAISSYNEQFF. In nucleotides, the CDR3 is TGTGCCTGGAGAGCTATTAGCTCCTACAATGAGCAGTTCTTC.